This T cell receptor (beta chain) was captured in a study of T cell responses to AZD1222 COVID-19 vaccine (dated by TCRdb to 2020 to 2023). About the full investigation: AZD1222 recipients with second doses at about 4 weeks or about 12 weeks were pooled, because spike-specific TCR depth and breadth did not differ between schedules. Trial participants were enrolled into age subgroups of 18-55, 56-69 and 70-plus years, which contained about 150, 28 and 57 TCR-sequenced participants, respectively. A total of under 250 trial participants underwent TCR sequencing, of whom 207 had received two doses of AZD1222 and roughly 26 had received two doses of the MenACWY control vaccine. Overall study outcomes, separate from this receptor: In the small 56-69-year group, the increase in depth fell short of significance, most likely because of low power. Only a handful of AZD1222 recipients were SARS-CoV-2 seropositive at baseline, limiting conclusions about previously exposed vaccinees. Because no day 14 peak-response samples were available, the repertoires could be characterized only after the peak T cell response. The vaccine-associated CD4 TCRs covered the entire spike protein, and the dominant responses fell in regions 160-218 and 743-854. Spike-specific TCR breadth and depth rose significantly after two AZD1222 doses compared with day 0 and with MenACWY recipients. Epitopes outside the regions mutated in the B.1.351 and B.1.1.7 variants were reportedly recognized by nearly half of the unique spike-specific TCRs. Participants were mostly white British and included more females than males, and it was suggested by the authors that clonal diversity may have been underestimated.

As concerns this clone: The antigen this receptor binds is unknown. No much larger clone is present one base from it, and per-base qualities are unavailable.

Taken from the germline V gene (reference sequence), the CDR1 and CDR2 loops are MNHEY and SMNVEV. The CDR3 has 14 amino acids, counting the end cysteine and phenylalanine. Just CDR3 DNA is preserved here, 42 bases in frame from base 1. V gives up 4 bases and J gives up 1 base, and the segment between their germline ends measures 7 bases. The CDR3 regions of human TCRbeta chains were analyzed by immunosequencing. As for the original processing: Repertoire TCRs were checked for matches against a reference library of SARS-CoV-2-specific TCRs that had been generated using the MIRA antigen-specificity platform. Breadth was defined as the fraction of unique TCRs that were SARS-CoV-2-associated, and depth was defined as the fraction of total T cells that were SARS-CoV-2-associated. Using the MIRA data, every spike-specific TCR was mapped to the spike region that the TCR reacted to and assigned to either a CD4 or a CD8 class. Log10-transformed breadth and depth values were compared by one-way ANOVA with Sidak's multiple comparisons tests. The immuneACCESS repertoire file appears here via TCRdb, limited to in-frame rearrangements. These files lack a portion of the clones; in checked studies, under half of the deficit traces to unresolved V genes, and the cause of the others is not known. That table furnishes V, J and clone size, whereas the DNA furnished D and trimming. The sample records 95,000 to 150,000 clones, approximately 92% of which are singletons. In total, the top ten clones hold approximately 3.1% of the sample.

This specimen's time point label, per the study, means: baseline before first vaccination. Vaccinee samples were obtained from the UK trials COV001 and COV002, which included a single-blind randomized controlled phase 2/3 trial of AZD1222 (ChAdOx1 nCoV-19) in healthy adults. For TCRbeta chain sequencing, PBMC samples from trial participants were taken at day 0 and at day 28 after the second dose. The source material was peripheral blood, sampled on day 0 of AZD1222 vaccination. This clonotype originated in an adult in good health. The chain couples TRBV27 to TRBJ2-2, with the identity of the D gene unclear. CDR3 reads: CASSSSLNTGELFF. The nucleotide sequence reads TGTGCCAGCAGTTCCTCCTTGAACACCGGGGAGCTGTTTTTT.